Listed below are T cell receptor beta chains from one sample, sequenced in a study of blood T cell repertoires in COVID-19. TCRdb's table, derived via immunoSEQ multiplex PCR, lists solely in-frame clones and lacks some. Altogether about 260,000 clones are present, approximately 81% being singletons, with the ten largest covering 4.2%. The sequencing input was peripheral blood. These receptors came from a man aged 55 to 70 with acute or convalescent COVID-19. The CDR3 runs from the conserved cysteine through the conserved F or W. A D gene is named only where the DNA matches it firmly. A clone size is listed for some rows: how often the clone was seen (once, few, many), or a class if it is expanded.

v_gene: TRBV18
d_gene: TRBD1
abundance: NA
j_gene: TRBJ1-2
CDR3nt: TGTGCCAGCTCACCACCGGGGGGGACAGGGGAGAACTATGGCTACACCTTC
CDR3aa: CASSPPGGTGENYGYTF

v_gene: TRBV19
d_gene: NA
abundance: NA
j_gene: TRBJ1-2
CDR3nt: TGTGCCAGTAGTATCGGTCTAGGCTATGGCTACACCTTC
CDR3aa: CASSIGLGYGYTF

v_gene: TRBV6-2/TRBV6-3
d_gene: NA
abundance: NA
j_gene: TRBJ2-3
CDR3nt: TGTGCCAGCAGTCAGACTAGTTGGGGTATCACAGATACGCAGTATTTT
CDR3aa: CASSQTSWGITDTQYF

v_gene: TRBV27
d_gene: TRBD1
abundance: once
j_gene: TRBJ1-6
CDR3nt: TGTGCCAGCAGAGATGCGACAGGGAGCTCCTATAATTCACCCCTCCACTTT
CDR3aa: CASRDATGSSYNSPLHF

v_gene: TRBV7-6
d_gene: TRBD1
abundance: NA
j_gene: TRBJ1-2
CDR3nt: TGTGCCAGCAGCTCGGTACAGGGGTATGGCTACACCTTC
CDR3aa: CASSSVQGYGYTF

v_gene: TRBV18
d_gene: TRBD1
abundance: NA
j_gene: TRBJ2-7
CDR3nt: TGTGCCAGCTCACCTCACCGGGACAGCTCCTACGAGCAGTACTTC
CDR3aa: CASSPHRDSSYEQYF

v_gene: TRBV3-1/TRBV3-2
d_gene: TRBD1
abundance: NA
j_gene: TRBJ1-1
CDR3nt: TGTGCCAGCAGTGGTAGGGACAGGGCCGGCACTGAAGCTTTCTTT
CDR3aa: CASSGRDRAGTEAFF

v_gene: TRBV9
d_gene: TRBD1
abundance: NA
j_gene: TRBJ2-7
CDR3nt: TGTGCCAGCAGCGCTAGAGGGCAGGGGGACGAGCAGTACTTC
CDR3aa: CASSARGQGDEQYF

v_gene: TRBV4-1
d_gene: NA
abundance: NA
j_gene: TRBJ2-7
CDR3nt: TGCGCCAGCAGCCTACAGGGAAATGGCTACGAGCAGTACTTC
CDR3aa: CASSLQGNGYEQYF

v_gene: TRBV18
d_gene: NA
abundance: NA
j_gene: TRBJ1-1
CDR3nt: TGTGCCAGCTCAGCACCTGGGTTGGGGAGAACTGAAGCTTTCTTT
CDR3aa: CASSAPGLGRTEAFF

v_gene: TRBV11-2
d_gene: TRBD1
abundance: once
j_gene: TRBJ1-3
CDR3nt: TGTGCCAGCAGCCTACAGGGGGCAGCTGGAAACACCATATATTTT
CDR3aa: CASSLQGAAGNTIYF

v_gene: TRBV3-1/TRBV3-2
d_gene: NA
abundance: once
j_gene: TRBJ1-4
CDR3nt: TGTGCCAGCAGCCAGCAGACAGGCGGGTATGAAAAACTGTTTTTT
CDR3aa: CASSQQTGGYEKLFF

v_gene: TRBV30
d_gene: TRBD1
abundance: NA
j_gene: TRBJ1-2
CDR3nt: TGTGCCTGGAGTGTACTCAAGGGGGCAGGGCCTAACTATGGCTACACCTTC
CDR3aa: CAWSVLKGAGPNYGYTF

v_gene: TRBV5-4
d_gene: TRBD1
abundance: NA
j_gene: TRBJ1-2
CDR3nt: TGTGCCAGCAGCTCCCAAGGGGGCTCCTATGGCTACACCTTC
CDR3aa: CASSSQGGSYGYTF

v_gene: TRBV10-2
d_gene: TRBD2
abundance: NA
j_gene: TRBJ2-1
CDR3nt: TGCGCCAGCAGGGTAGCTAGCGGGGGGGCTACCACATACAATGAGCAGTTCTTC
CDR3aa: CASRVASGGATTYNEQFF

v_gene: TRBV28
d_gene: TRBD2
abundance: NA
j_gene: TRBJ2-3
CDR3nt: TGTGCCAGCAGTTTAGGGACTAGCACGGGTACGCAGTATTTT
CDR3aa: CASSLGTSTGTQYF

v_gene: TRBV2
d_gene: NA
abundance: few
j_gene: TRBJ1-1
CDR3nt: TGTGCCAGCAAAAACGACAGGAACACTGAAGCTTTCTTT
CDR3aa: CASKNDRNTEAFF

v_gene: TRBV19
d_gene: NA
abundance: NA
j_gene: TRBJ1-1
CDR3nt: TGTGCCAGTAGTATAGATGTGTCGGTTGAAGCTTTCTTT
CDR3aa: CASSIDVSVEAFF

v_gene: TRBV19
d_gene: TRBD1
abundance: NA
j_gene: TRBJ1-1
CDR3nt: TGTGCCAGTAGTAGTACCGGGACAGGGAAGTCTGAAGCTTTCTTT
CDR3aa: CASSSTGTGKSEAFF

v_gene: TRBV3-1/TRBV3-2
d_gene: NA
abundance: NA
j_gene: TRBJ2-5
CDR3nt: TGTGCCAGCAGCCAAGATCTTGAGTGGGAGACCCAGTACTTC
CDR3aa: CASSQDLEWETQYF

v_gene: TRBV19
d_gene: TRBD1
abundance: once
j_gene: TRBJ1-3
CDR3nt: TGTGCCAGTACCCTCAGGGGGGCGTCGGGAAACACCATATATTTT
CDR3aa: CASTLRGASGNTIYF

v_gene: TRBV30
d_gene: NA
abundance: NA
j_gene: TRBJ1-5
CDR3nt: TGTGCCTGGAGTGCCCTGGGGGGAGAATTTAGCAATCAGCCCCAGCATTTT
CDR3aa: CAWSALGGEFSNQPQHF

v_gene: TRBV5-1
d_gene: NA
abundance: NA
j_gene: TRBJ2-1
CDR3nt: TGCGCCAGCAGCTTGGGACAGGTGTACAATGAGCAGTTCTTC
CDR3aa: CASSLGQVYNEQFF

v_gene: TRBV20-1
d_gene: NA
abundance: NA
j_gene: TRBJ2-1
CDR3nt: TGCAGTGCTAATCCCCGTAATGAGCAGTTCTTC
CDR3aa: CSANPRNEQFF

v_gene: TRBV3-1/TRBV3-2
d_gene: NA
abundance: NA
j_gene: TRBJ1-2
CDR3nt: TGTGCCAGCAGCCAAGATCAGTCGGCAGCGAACTATGGCTACACCTTC
CDR3aa: CASSQDQSAANYGYTF

v_gene: TRBV6-5
d_gene: TRBD1
abundance: NA
j_gene: TRBJ2-2
CDR3nt: TGTGCCAGCAGTCCCGGGACAGCGAACACCGGGGAGCTGTTTTTT
CDR3aa: CASSPGTANTGELFF

v_gene: TRBV18
d_gene: NA
abundance: once
j_gene: TRBJ2-4
CDR3nt: TGTGCCAGCTCACCACCGGAGACAGTCAAAAACATTCAGTACTTC
CDR3aa: CASSPPETVKNIQYF

v_gene: TRBV10-3
d_gene: TRBD1
abundance: NA
j_gene: TRBJ2-2
CDR3nt: TGTGCCATCAGCGTAGGACAGGGAGACACCGGGGAGCTGTTTTTT
CDR3aa: CAISVGQGDTGELFF

v_gene: TRBV15
d_gene: NA
abundance: once
j_gene: TRBJ1-5
CDR3nt: TGTGCCACCAGCAGAGATCGAGGAAGCAATCAGCCCCAGCATTTT
CDR3aa: CATSRDRGSNQPQHF

v_gene: TRBV9
d_gene: NA
abundance: few
j_gene: TRBJ1-2
CDR3nt: TGTGCCAGCAGCGTAGCTCTGGAGGGGCGGGGTGGCTACACCTTC
CDR3aa: CASSVALEGRGGYTF

v_gene: TRBV12-3/TRBV12-4
d_gene: TRBD1
abundance: NA
j_gene: TRBJ1-1
CDR3nt: TGTGCCAGCAGTACCGGGACAGTCACTGAAGCTTTCTTT
CDR3aa: CASSTGTVTEAFF

v_gene: TRBV28
d_gene: NA
abundance: NA
j_gene: TRBJ2-7
CDR3nt: TGTGCCAGCACCGAAAGGGGTGCTAGTTCCTACGAGCAGTACTTC
CDR3aa: CASTERGASSYEQYF

v_gene: TRBV10-3
d_gene: NA
abundance: NA
j_gene: TRBJ2-7
CDR3nt: TGTGCCATCAGTGCGATAGGGGGAGAGGGTTACGAGCAGTACTTC
CDR3aa: CAISAIGGEGYEQYF